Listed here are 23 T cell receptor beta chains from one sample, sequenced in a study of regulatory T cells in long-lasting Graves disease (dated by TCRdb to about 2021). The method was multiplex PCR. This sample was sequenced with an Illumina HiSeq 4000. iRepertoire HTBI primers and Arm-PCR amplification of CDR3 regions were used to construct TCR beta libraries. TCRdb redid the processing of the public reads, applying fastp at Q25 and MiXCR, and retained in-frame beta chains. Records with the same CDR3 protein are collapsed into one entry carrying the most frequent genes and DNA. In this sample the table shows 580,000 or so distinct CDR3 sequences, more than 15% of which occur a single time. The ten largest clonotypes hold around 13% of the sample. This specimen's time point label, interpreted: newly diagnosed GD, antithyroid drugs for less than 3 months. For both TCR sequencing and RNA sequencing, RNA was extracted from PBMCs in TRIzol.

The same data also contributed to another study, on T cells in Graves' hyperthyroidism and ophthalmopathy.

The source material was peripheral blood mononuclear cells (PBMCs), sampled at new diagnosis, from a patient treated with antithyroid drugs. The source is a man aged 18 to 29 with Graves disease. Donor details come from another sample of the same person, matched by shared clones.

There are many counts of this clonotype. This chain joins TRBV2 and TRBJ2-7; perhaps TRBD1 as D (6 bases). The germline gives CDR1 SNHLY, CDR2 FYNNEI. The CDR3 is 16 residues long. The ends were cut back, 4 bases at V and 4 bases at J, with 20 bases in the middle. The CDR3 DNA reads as TGTGCCAGCAGTGTGCAGGGACATCGACCGGGATACGAGCAGTACTTC. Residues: CASSVQGHRPGYEQYF.

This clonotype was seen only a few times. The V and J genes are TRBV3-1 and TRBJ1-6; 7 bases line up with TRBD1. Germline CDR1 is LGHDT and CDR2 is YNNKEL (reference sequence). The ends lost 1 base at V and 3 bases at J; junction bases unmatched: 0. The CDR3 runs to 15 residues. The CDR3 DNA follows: TGTGCCAGCAGCCAAGGACAGGGCTATAATTCACCCCTCCACTTT. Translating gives CASSQGQGYNSPLHF.

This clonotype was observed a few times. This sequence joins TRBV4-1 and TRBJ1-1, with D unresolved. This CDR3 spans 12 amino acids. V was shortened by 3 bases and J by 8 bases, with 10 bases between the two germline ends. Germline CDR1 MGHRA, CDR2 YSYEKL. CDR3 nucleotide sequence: TGCGCCAGCAGCCACCGGACCGCCGAAGCTTTCTTT. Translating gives CASSHRTAEAFF.

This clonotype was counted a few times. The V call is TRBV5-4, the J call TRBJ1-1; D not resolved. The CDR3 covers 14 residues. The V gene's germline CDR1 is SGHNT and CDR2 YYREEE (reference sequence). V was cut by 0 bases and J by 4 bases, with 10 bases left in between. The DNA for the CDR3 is TGTGCCAGCAGCTTGGGACGGGAATCCACTGAAGCTTTCTTT. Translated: CASSLGRESTEAFF.

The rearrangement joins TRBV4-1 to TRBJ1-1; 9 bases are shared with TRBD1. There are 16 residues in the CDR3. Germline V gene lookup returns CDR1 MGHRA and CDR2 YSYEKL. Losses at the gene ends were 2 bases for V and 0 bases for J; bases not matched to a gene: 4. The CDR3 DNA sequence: TGCGCCAGCAGCCAAACACAGGGGGCACTGAACACTGAAGCTTTCTTT. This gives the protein CASSQTQGALNTEAFF.

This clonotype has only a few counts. For the CDR3, the DNA is TGTGCCAGTAGTACCACAGGGGGCTCAGCGGCTTTCTTT. It is translated as CASSTTGGSAAFF. This chain links TRBV19 with TRBJ1-1, with 9 bases identical to TRBD1. This CDR3 is built from 13 residues. The V gene end was trimmed by 4 bases and the J gene end by 11 bases; junction bases not matched to a gene: 8. The germline V gene encodes CDR1 LNHDA and CDR2 SQIVND (reference sequence).

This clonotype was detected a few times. The CDR3 nucleotides are TGTGCCAGCCATCCCAACAGGGTAATGAACACTGAAGCTTTCTTT. This translates into CASHPNRVMNTEAFF. The chain combines TRBV6-1 with TRBJ1-1; possible D gene TRBD1, 6 bases. This CDR3 is built from 15 residues. Deletions cut 8 bases from V and 0 bases from J, with 16 bases between. CDR1 is MNHNS, CDR2 SASEGT, per germline.

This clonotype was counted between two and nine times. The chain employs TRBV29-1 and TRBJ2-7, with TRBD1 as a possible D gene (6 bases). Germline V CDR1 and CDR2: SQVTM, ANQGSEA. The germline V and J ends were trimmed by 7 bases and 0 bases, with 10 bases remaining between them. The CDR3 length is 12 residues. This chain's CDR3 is CSGDRFSYEQYF. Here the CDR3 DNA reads TGCAGCGGTGACAGGTTCTCCTACGAGCAGTACTTC.

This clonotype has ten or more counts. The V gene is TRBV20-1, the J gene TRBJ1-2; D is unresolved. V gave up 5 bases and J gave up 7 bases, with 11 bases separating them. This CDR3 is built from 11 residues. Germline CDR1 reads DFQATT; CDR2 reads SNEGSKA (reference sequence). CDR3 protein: CSALIGVGYTF. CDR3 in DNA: TGCAGTGCTCTCATTGGGGTTGGCTACACCTTC.

Here the CDR3 reads CSARASQGAAGANVLTF. The CDR3 bases are TGCAGTGCTAGAGCTTCCCAGGGGGCAGCGGGGGCCAACGTCCTGACTTTC. The rearrangement uses TRBV20-1 and TRBJ2-6; 8 bases match TRBD1. J was trimmed by 4 bases and V by 1 base; bases with no gene match: 9. Germline CDR1 and CDR2: DFQATT and SNEGSKA (reference sequence). CDR3 length: 17 residues.

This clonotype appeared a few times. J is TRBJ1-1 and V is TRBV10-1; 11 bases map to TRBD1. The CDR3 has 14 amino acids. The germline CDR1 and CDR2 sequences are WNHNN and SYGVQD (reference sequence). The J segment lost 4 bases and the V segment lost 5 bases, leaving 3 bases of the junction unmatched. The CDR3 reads CASSPDRGLTEAFF. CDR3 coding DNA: TGCGCCAGCAGTCCGGACAGGGGGCTCACTGAAGCTTTCTTT.

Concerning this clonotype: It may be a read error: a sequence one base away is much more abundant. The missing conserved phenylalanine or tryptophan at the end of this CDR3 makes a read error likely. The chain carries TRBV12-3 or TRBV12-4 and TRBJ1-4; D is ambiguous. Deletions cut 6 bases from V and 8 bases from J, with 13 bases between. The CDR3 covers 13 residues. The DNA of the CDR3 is TGTGCCAGCAGCAGCGGACGGGAGGAAAAACTGTTTTCT. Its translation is CASSSGREEKLFS.

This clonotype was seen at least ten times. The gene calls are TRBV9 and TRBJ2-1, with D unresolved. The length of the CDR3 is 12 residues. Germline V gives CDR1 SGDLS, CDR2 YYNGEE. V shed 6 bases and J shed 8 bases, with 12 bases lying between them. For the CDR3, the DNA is TGTGCCAGCAAAGGCTCGGGCTATGAGCAGTTCTTC. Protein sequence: CASKGSGYEQFF.

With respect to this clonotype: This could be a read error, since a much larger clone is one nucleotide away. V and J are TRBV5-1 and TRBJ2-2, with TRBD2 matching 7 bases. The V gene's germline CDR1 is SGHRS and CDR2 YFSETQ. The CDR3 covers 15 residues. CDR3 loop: CAGSLAGDYTGELFF. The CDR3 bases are TGCGCCGGCAGCTTGGCGGGAGATTACACCGGGGAGCTGTTTTTT.

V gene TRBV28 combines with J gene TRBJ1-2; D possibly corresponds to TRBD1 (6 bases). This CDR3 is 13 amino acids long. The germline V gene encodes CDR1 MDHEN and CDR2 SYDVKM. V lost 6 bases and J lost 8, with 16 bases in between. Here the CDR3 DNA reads TGTGCCAGCAGACGAAGGGGGGATTCCGGCTACACCTTC. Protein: CASRRRGDSGYTF.

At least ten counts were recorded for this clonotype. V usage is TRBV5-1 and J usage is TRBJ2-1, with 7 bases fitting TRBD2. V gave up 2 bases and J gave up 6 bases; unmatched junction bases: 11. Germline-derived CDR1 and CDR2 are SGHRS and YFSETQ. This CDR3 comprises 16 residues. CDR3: CASSFGLRDYPNEQFF. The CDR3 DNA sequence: TGCGCCAGCAGCTTTGGATTGAGGGACTACCCCAATGAGCAGTTCTTC.

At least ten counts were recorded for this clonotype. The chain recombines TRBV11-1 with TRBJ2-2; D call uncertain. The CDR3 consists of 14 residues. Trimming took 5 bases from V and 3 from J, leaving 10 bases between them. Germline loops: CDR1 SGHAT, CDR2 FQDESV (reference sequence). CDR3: CASSRAWDTGELFF. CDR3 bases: TGTGCCAGCAGCCGAGCCTGGGACACCGGGGAGCTGTTTTTT.

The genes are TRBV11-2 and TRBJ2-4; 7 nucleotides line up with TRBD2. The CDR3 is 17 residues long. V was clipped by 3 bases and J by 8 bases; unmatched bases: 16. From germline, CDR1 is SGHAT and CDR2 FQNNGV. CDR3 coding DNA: TGTGCCAGCAGCTTCCCCATGGGTAGCGGGTCGGATGACATTCAGTACTTC. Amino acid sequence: CASSFPMGSGSDDIQYF.

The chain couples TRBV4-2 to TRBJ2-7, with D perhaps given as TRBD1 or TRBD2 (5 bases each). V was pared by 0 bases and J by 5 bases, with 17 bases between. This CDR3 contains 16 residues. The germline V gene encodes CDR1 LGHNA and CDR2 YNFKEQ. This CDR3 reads CASSQERGQGSDEQYF. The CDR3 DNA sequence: TGTGCCAGCAGCCAAGAGAGAGGGCAGGGAAGCGACGAGCAGTACTTC.

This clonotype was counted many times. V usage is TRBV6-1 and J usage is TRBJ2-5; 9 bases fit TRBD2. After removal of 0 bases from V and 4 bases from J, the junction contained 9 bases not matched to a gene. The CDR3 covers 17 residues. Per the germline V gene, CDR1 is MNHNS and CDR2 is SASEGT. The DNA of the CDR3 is TGTGCCAGCAGTGAAGCGCTTCTAGCGGGGAGGGGAGAGACCCAGTACTTC. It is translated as CASSEALLAGRGETQYF.

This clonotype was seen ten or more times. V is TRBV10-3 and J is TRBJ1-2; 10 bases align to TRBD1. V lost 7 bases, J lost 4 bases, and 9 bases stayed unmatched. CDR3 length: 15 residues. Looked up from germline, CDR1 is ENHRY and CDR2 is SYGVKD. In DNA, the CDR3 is TGTGCCATCATCGACCGGGACAGGGGCCCCTATGGCTACACCTTC. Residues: CAIIDRDRGPYGYTF.

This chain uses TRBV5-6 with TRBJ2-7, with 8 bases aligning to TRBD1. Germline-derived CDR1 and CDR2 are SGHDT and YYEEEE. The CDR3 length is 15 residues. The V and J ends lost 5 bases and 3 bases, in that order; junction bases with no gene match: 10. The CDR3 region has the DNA TGTGCCAGCAGTTTCACCGGGACAGGAATCTACGAGCAGTACTTC. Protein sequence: CASSFTGTGIYEQYF.

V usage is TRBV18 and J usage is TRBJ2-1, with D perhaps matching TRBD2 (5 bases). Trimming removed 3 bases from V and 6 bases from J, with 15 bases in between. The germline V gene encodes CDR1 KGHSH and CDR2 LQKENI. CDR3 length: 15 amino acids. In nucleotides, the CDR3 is TGTGCCAGCTCACCCGAGAGGGAGACCTGCAATGAGCAGTTCTTC. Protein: CASSPERETCNEQFF.